This T cell receptor (beta chain) is drawn from a study of shared clonotypes between healthy human individuals (dated by TCRdb to 2018 to 2020). At the level of the whole study: The cohort included three men and two women between 18 and 49 years of age. To estimate repertoire size and how much clonotypes are shared between individuals, the study performed deep sequencing of blood TCR repertoires from a handful of healthy adults. Libraries were prepared and TCR repertoires were sequenced by different laboratories using diverse techniques, in order to increase sequencing depth and limit assay-specific biases. Leukapheresis yielded between about 0.94 and 10 billion PBMCs per donor.

Reading the germline V gene (reference sequence) gives CDR1 GTSNPN and CDR2 SVGIG. The CDR3 covers 14 residues, taking in both the cysteine and the phenylalanine. The sequence is cut down to CDR3 DNA, 42 bases in frame from base 1. After removal of 5 bases from V and 0 bases from J, the junction retains 5 bases not matched to a gene. The donors were healthy, HIV-negative adults who had no recently reported acute infections or vaccinations. Only Caucasian adults living in Nashville, Tennessee, USA were represented among the donors. For unsorted samples, approximately 84 million PBMCs were counted, and genomic DNA was extracted using the QIAamp DNA Blood Mini kit. Blood was obtained by leukapheresis, after which PBMCs were separated by Ficoll-Histopaque density gradient centrifugation and cryopreserved in liquid nitrogen vapor phase. General conclusions and limits of the study: The genetic and exposure-history diversity represented was limited by the small number of donors. Pairwise subsampling led to the expectation that sequencing depth would affect the degree of clonotype sharing among donors. Sampling was restricted to blood, and TCR repertoires in tissue are likely to differ from TCR repertoires in blood.

Comments on this clone: Its antigen remains undetermined. Qualities for individual bases were not recorded, and no much larger clone is one base off.

TCR CDR3 regions were amplified from genomic DNA by multiplex PCR using the deep immunoSEQ assay. Genomic DNA extracted from each cell subset was distributed evenly over all wells of several immunoSEQ 96-well plates, and each plate served as one replicate. For unsorted PBMC, each replicate PCR was loaded with about 270 ng genomic DNA, equivalent to about 30,000 T cell genomes. Unsorted PBMC genomic DNA was sequenced across ten immunoSEQ deep assay plates. The purified libraries were quantified using a Qubit 3.0 fluorometer, sized with a Bioanalyzer 2100, and then quantified again using the KAPA Library Quantification kit. A separate single-read 150-cycle Illumina NextSeq 550 flow cell was used to sequence each immunoSEQ 96-well plate. The original pipeline was this. Because only junctional sequences without quality scores were contained in the immunoSEQ output, filtering matching that applied to full-length reads could not be performed. To assign V/J genes and CDR3, sequences were annotated using PyIR, a Python wrapper for IgBLAST v1.9, with IMGT germline references. Reads were filtered out if the reads had weak V/J assignments (E-value above 1e-6), no CDR3, stop codons, out-of-frame junctions, or ambiguous translated residues. A V3J clonotype was defined by an identical inferred V gene, J gene, and CDR3 amino acid sequence. To compute the percentage overlap between repertoires, the number of shared unique clonotypes was divided by the size of the smaller repertoire. Repertoire richness was assessed with RTK rarefaction, the Chao1 estimator, and Recon v2.1 estimates of unobserved clonotypes. The immuneACCESS repertoire file appears here via TCRdb, limited to in-frame rearrangements. These files lack a portion of the clones; in checked studies, under half of the deficit traces to unresolved V genes, and the cause of the others is not known. The V and J calls and the clone size are those of that table, but D and trimming were determined from the DNA. The sample profile shows 400,000 to 500,000 clones; roughly 85% of them were found once. The ten largest clones add up to less than 15% of the sample.

The TCR sequence derives from a woman between 35 and 50 years old in good health. Some clones in this sample may be carry-over from other donors' samples. The chain links TRBV30 with TRBJ1-1, with 8 junctional bases fitting TRBD1. Sequenced input: PBMCs. The CDR3 corresponds to CAWWTGRVNTEAFF. The sequenced DNA is TGTGCCTGGTGGACAGGGAGGGTGAACACTGAAGCTTTCTTT.